The 11 T cell receptor delta chains below all came from one sample that was sequenced in a study of γδ T cells in repeated Plasmodium falciparum infection. TCRdb re-called the multiplex PCR reads via CATT. The top ten clones hold 9.6% of a sample with tens of thousands of delta-chain clones, 0.75% to 1% of them seen once. Gammadelta T cells were flow-sorted from PBMC into Vgamma9/Vdelta2+ and Vdelta2-negative populations for bulk analysis. The sample consisted of gamma-delta T cells from blood. The receptors were gathered from a pool of human donors (malaria-infected and uninfected, not separated).

This clone was seen more than once but under ten times. A far larger clone is off by one base, so a read error is likely. Other DNA variants within this sample encode the same CDR3. The V gene reported is TRDV2; the J gene is uncalled; the D segment call TRDD3 is taken from the table without a DNA check. The CDR3 extends over 16 amino acids. Looked up from germline, CDR1 is GEAIGNYY and CDR2 is EKD. The CDR3 DNA reads TGTGCCTGTGACACAAAGGCTGTCGGGGATACTAGACCCCTGATCTTC. This encodes CACDTKAVGDTRPLIF.

To note about this clone: This is likely an artifact of a read error, given a far larger clone one base away. Other nucleotide sequences from this sample produce the same CDR3. The J gene is TRDJ1, the V gene TRDV2; D remains ambiguous. TCRdb lists no J gene, so it was determined here by aligning the DNA to germline. The CDR3 loop spans 16 amino acids. Germline CDR1 is GEAIGNYY and CDR2 is EKD. The V gene lost 0 bases and the J gene lost 5 bases, with 18 bases spanning the gap. The DNA of the CDR3 is TGTGCCTGTGACACCGAGGAAGAAGAGGGCACTGATAAACTCATCTTT. Its protein is CACDTEEEEGTDKLIF.

This clone was seen a few times. A read error is likely here: a far larger clone is one base away. Other DNA sequences in the same sample also yield this CDR3. The chain is built from TRDV1 and TRDJ1; a possible D gene is TRDD3 (6 bases). This CDR3 is built from 16 residues. Germline V gene data show CDR1 as TSWWSYY and CDR2 as QGS. Trimming removed 5 bases at V and 2 bases at J, with 18 bases between. Here the CDR3 reads CALGPLFRGRTDKLIF. The CDR3 nucleotides read TGTGCTCTTGGGCCCCTTTTCAGGGGGAGAACCGATAAACTCATCTTT.

Only a few counts were recorded for this clone. This is likely an artifact of a read error, given a far larger clone one base away. In the same sample, other DNA sequences code for this CDR3. No call exists for the J gene, whereas the V gene is TRDV1; the listed D gene, TRDD3, was not tested against the DNA. The CDR3 is made up of 24 amino acids. The germline CDR1 and CDR2 sequences are TSWWSYY and QGS. CDR3 region: CALGPPPPSSTSYWGIHYTDKLIF. In DNA form, the CDR3 reads TGTGCTCTTGGGCCACCCCCTCCTTCCTCCACCTCCTACTGGGGGATACACTACACCGATAAGCTCATCTTT.

There are a few counts of this clone. In the same sample, other DNA sequences code for this CDR3. The chain carries TRDV1 and TRDJ1; TRDD3 matches at 7 bases. Germline matching of the DNA provided the J gene here, since TCRdb leaves it blank. The CDR3 loop spans 21 amino acids. V lost 3 bases and J lost 3; bases outside the gene matches: 25. Germline loops: CDR1 TSWWSYY, CDR2 QGS. The CDR3 DNA reads as TGTGCTCTTGGGGAGCTCCCTACCAGCCTCCCCGAACCGGGGGATCCCGATAAACTCATCTTT. As protein: CALGELPTSLPEPGDPDKLIF.

The chain has TRDV2 and TRDJ1; 8 bases align to TRDD3. Matching the DNA to germline supplied the J gene, which TCRdb does not give. The V and J ends lost 0 bases and 6 bases, in that order; junction bases with no gene match: 11. Germline CDR1 and CDR2: GEAIGNYY and EKD. The CDR3 has 16 amino acids. The CDR3 nucleotides are TGTGCCTGTGACACCATTATACTGGGGGGTACGCATAAACTCATCTTT. Translation gives CACDTIILGGTHKLIF.

Notes on this clone: Other DNA sequences in this specimen translate into the identical CDR3. The V call is TRAV38-2/DV8, the J call TRDJ1; possible D gene TRDD3, 9 bases. The J gene, absent from TCRdb, was called here by matching the DNA to germline. This CDR3 region has 21 residues. Germline loops: CDR1 TSESDYY, CDR2 QEAYKQQN. Trimming removed 8 bases at V and 0 bases at J, with 35 bases between. The CDR3 coding sequence is TGTGCTTACTGGCTTCCTACCGATTTACTGGGGGAGATGCTTTACACCGATAAACTCATCTTT. Residues: CAYWLPTDLLGEMLYTDKLIF.

This clone was seen ten or more times. The protein recorded in TCRdb matches a much larger clone and deviates from this DNA's translation at residue 8, suggesting a read error; the protein here is obtained by translating the DNA. V and J are TRDV2 and TRDJ1, with D perhaps TRDD3 (6 bases). The J gene, not given by TCRdb, was assigned here from a germline match of the nucleotide sequence. Trimming pared 4 bases from V and 0 bases from J, leaving 23 bases between. Germline V gene sequence: CDR1 GEAIGNYY, CDR2 EKD. This CDR3 contains 18 residues. For the CDR3, the DNA is TGTGCCTGTGAGCCCCTCTCTGCTGGGGTCGGGTACACCGATAAACTCATCTTT. This gives the protein CACEPLSAGVGYTDKLIF.

This clone turned up a few times. TCRdb assigns this DNA the protein of a much larger clone, which departs from its translation at residue 16; this likely reflects a read error, and the protein shown comes from translating the DNA. The V and J genes are TRDV1 and TRDJ1; D may be TRDD2 (5 bases). V was clipped by 3 bases and J by 0 bases, with 32 bases between them. From germline, CDR1 is TSWWSYY and CDR2 QGS. The CDR3 consists of 22 residues. CDR3 loop: CALGDALPAKNRYPQNTDKLIF. The DNA of the CDR3 is TGTGCTCTTGGGGATGCTCTTCCCGCGAAAAATCGGTACCCCCAGAACACCGATAAACTCATCTTT.

Judged by abundance, this clone is large. This same CDR3 is encoded by further DNA sequences in the sample. V gene TRDV2 combines with J gene TRDJ1; D ambiguous. This CDR3 comprises 15 residues. Germline V gene lookup returns CDR1 GEAIGNYY and CDR2 EKD. The germline V and J ends were trimmed by 0 bases and 0 bases, with 10 bases remaining between them. The CDR3 DNA reads as TGTGCCTGTGACACCGTAGTACCAGACACCGATAAACTCATCTTT. Its protein product is CACDTVVPDTDKLIF.

This clone is termed medium-sized. This chain uses TRDV2 with TRDJ1, with 7 bases aligning to TRDD3. Trimming took 2 bases from V and 0 from J; bases not matched to a gene: 11. There are 17 residues in the CDR3. Germline lookup yields CDR1 GEAIGNYY and CDR2 EKD. This CDR3 reads CACDSVGGGAYTDKLIF. CDR3 nucleotide sequence: TGTGCCTGTGACAGTGTCGGTGGGGGAGCGTACACCGATAAACTCATCTTT.